The 3 T cell receptor beta chains below were found in one sample sequenced in a study of regulatory T cells in long-lasting Graves disease. Both iRepertoire HTBI primers and Arm-PCR of CDR3 regions were used to build the TCR beta libraries. One entry per CDR3 protein, called by TCRdb with MiXCR from the multiplex PCR reads. The repertoire holds approximately 400,000 distinct CDR3 sequences, about 12% seen once, with about 20% in the top ten. Time point indicated: newly diagnosed GD, antithyroid drugs for less than 3 months. From RNA extracted from PBMCs, the TCR library was made. These data were also filed under a second study, of T cells in Graves' hyperthyroidism and ophthalmopathy.

Sample: peripheral blood mononuclear cells (PBMCs), taken at new diagnosis, from a patient treated with antithyroid drugs. These receptors were taken from a woman between 18 and 29 years old with Graves disease.

This clonotype was seen repeatedly, ten times or more. In DNA form, the CDR3 reads TGTGCCAGTAGTACCGGGACAGGGTACAATGAGCAGTTCTTC. It is translated as CASSTGTGYNEQFF. The rearrangement links TRBV19 to TRBJ2-1; 9 nucleotides align to TRBD1. J was trimmed by 4 bases and V by 4 bases; bases with no gene match: 2. The length of the CDR3 is 14 residues. Germline CDR1 LNHDA, CDR2 SQIVND (reference sequence).

This clonotype was found a few times. The V gene is TRBV6-2 or TRBV6-3, the J gene TRBJ2-4; 7 bases line up with TRBD2. The trim removed 5 bases at V and 11 bases at J, leaving 12 bases unmatched. The CDR3 covers 14 residues. The V gene's germline CDR1 is MNHEY and CDR2 SVGEGT. This CDR3 reads CASSGGRVREVQYF. CDR3 nucleotides: TGTGCCAGCAGTGGCGGACGGGTACGGGAGGTTCAGTACTTC.

This clonotype was counted many times. This CDR3 reads CASSPTVAYEQYF. The CDR3 region has the DNA TGTGCCAGCAGTCCAACGGTAGCCTACGAGCAGTACTTC. The genes are TRBV6-2 or TRBV6-3 and TRBJ2-7, with no clear D. Germline V gene lookup returns CDR1 MNHEY and CDR2 SVGEGT. V was pared by 5 bases and J by 2 bases, with 10 bases between. The CDR3 runs 13 residues.